The 20 T cell receptor beta chains listed next were all sequenced from one sample in a study of blood T cell repertoires in COVID-19. The protocol was immunoSEQ multiplex PCR, while the TCRdb copy is restricted to in-frame clones and leaves out a portion. The sample shows just under 100,000 clones, around 84% of them seen only once. Sequenced sample: peripheral blood. The receptors come from a woman aged 55-69 years in a cohort sampled during active or convalescent COVID-19.

V and J are TRBV7-9 and TRBJ1-1; D may be TRBD1 (5 bases). Trimming removed 5 bases from V and 5 bases from J, with 18 bases in between. Germline V gene data show CDR1 as SEHNR and CDR2 as FQNEAQ (reference sequence). The CDR3 has 15 amino acids. CDR3 nucleotide sequence: TGTGCCAGCAGCCCAAGGGGTTTCACTGATACTGAAGCTTTCTTT. Residues: CASSPRGFTDTEAFF.

The rearrangement uses TRBV19 and TRBJ2-7; D perhaps matches TRBD2 (7 bases). Germline V CDR1 and CDR2: LNHDA, SQIVND (reference sequence). Trimming left V 7 bases short and J 6 bases short, with 22 bases between. The CDR3 sequence is 15 residues long. The CDR3 DNA reads as TGTGCCAGTACCCAAGCCGGTGGGGGGGGCGGCGAGCAGTACTTC. Protein product: CASTQAGGGGGEQYF.

The chain has TRBV7-2 and TRBJ2-3; a possible D gene is TRBD1 (6 bases). CDR1 and CDR2 (germline): SGHTA, FQGNSA. V lost 5 bases to trimming and J lost 5 bases, with 17 bases between them. There are 15 residues in the CDR3. The CDR3 bases are TGTGCCAGCAGCCCAAACAGGGCTGGTGGAGATACGCAGTATTTT. Translating it yields CASSPNRAGGDTQYF. Full variable domain (missing parts from reference TRBV7-2 and TRBJ2-3): GAGVSQSPSNKVTEKGKDVELRCDPISGHTALYWYRQSLGQGLEFLIYFQGNSAPDKSGLPSDRFSAERTGGSVSTLTIQRTQQEDSAVYLCASSPNRAGGDTQYFGPGTRLTVL.

CDR3 bases: TGTGCCAGTAGTATGGGGACAGGGGTTTTCGGCACTGAAGCTTTCTTT. Translated: CASSMGTGVFGTEAFF. The chain combines TRBV19 with TRBJ1-1, with 10 bases lining up with TRBD1. The CDR3 spans 16 residues. V lost 3 bases, J lost 4 bases, and 8 bases stayed unmatched. Germline CDR1 LNHDA, CDR2 SQIVND (reference sequence). Based on the CDR3 plus reference TRBV19 and TRBJ1-1, the full variable domain is DGGITQSPKYLFRKEGQNVTLSCEQNLNHDAMYWYRQDPGQGLRLIYYSQIVNDFQKGDIAEGYSVSREKKESFPLTVTSAQKNPTAFYLCASSMGTGVFGTEAFFGQGTRLTVV.

The CDR3 reads CASSLRGTSGRTDTQYF. CDR3 in DNA: TGTGCCAGCAGCTTAAGGGGGACTAGCGGGAGAACAGATACGCAGTATTTT. The chain links TRBV13 to TRBJ2-3; 14 bases are a match to TRBD2. The V segment lost 2 bases and the J segment 3 bases; nucleotides outside the gene matches: 4. This CDR3 is 17 amino acids long. Germline V gene lookup returns CDR1 PRHDT and CDR2 FYEKMQ (reference sequence).

This chain joins TRBV27 and TRBJ1-6; D is unclear. Deletions cut 1 base from V and 6 bases from J, with 10 bases between. Germline V gives CDR1 MNHEY, CDR2 SMNVEV (reference sequence). The CDR3 loop spans 15 amino acids. CDR3 residues: CASSLFPMANSPLHF. CDR3 nucleotide sequence: TGTGCCAGCAGTTTATTCCCCATGGCTAATTCACCCCTCCACTTT.

The V gene is TRBV11-2, the J gene TRBJ2-3, with 7 bases that match TRBD2. Germline CDR1 and CDR2: SGHAT and FQNNGV. Losses at the gene ends were 5 bases for V and 2 bases for J; bases not matched to a gene: 10. This CDR3 is 16 amino acids long. For the CDR3, the DNA is TGTGCCAGCAGCCCCCTAACGGGAGGTTACACAGATACGCAGTATTTT. It is translated as CASSPLTGGYTDTQYF.

This chain uses TRBV5-4 with TRBJ2-7; no clear D gene. CDR3 length equals 13 residues. Germline lookup yields CDR1 SGHNT and CDR2 YYREEE (reference sequence). V lost 2 bases and J 2 bases, leaving 8 bases between the germline ends. The chain's CDR3 is CASSFYGAYEQYF. The CDR3 region has the DNA TGTGCCAGCAGCTTTTACGGAGCCTACGAGCAGTACTTC.

The rearrangement joins TRBV4-1 to TRBJ1-2; a possible D gene is TRBD1 (6 bases). CDR3 length equals 14 residues. The V and J ends lost 2 bases and 8 bases respectively, with 15 bases between them. The germline V gene has CDR1 MGHRA and CDR2 YSYEKL. The CDR3 DNA sequence: TGCGCCAGCAGCCAAACCACAGGGCTTATCGGCTACACCTTC. It encodes CASSQTTGLIGYTF.

The rearrangement links TRBV11-2 to TRBJ1-1; TRBD1 matches at 7 bases. The junction had 14 bases not matched to a gene; V was cut back by 5 bases and J by 5 bases. The CDR3 extends over 16 amino acids. Germline loops: CDR1 SGHAT, CDR2 FQNNGV. CDR3 nucleotide sequence: TGTGCCAGCAGCCCCCTAGGCCGGGACAGAGGAACTGAAGCTTTCTTT. Encoded protein: CASSPLGRDRGTEAFF. The variable domain in full, with the rest retrieved from reference TRBV11-2 and TRBJ1-1, is EAGVAQSPRYKIIEKRQSVAFWCNPISGHATLYWYQQILGQGPKLLIQFQNNGVVDDSQLPKDRFSAERLKGVDSTLKIQPAKLEDSAVYLCASSPLGRDRGTEAFFGQGTRLTVV.

The gene calls are TRBV5-4 and TRBJ1-2; D is unclear. The germline CDR1 and CDR2 sequences are SGHNT and YYREEE (reference sequence). The CDR3 runs to 18 residues. V was pared by 0 bases and J by 4 bases, with 22 bases between. The CDR3 is CASSLAGVTPRSVYGYTF. CDR3 nucleotides: TGTGCCAGCAGCTTGGCCGGGGTAACTCCTCGCTCGGTCTATGGCTACACCTTC.

This chain links TRBV12-5 with TRBJ2-2, with D tentatively TRBD1 (5 bases). Germline loops: CDR1 LGHNT, CDR2 FRNRAP. Trimming took 1 base from V and 0 from J, leaving 15 bases between them. This CDR3 has 18 amino acids. The CDR3, as DNA: TGTGCTAGTGGTTTGGCCTTTTCGACAGCCTCGAACACCGGGGAGCTGTTTTTT. This sequence encodes CASGLAFSTASNTGELFF.

The chain joins TRBV2 to TRBJ1-6; 7 nucleotides match TRBD1. Germline CDR1 and CDR2: SNHLY and FYNNEI. The CDR3 spans 13 residues. The CDR3 reads CARTGTENSPLHF. CDR3 in DNA: TGTGCAAGAACCGGGACAGAAAATTCACCCCTCCACTTT.

The chain employs TRBV7-2 and TRBJ2-7; tentatively, D is TRBD2 (5 bases). This CDR3 comprises 13 residues. Looked up from germline, CDR1 is SGHTA and CDR2 is FQGNSA. V dropped 9 bases and J dropped 4 bases, with 16 bases sitting between them. The CDR3 sequence: CASKKRVNYEQYF. The CDR3, as DNA: TGTGCCAGTAAAAAGAGGGTTAATTACGAGCAGTACTTC.

This clone was seen a handful of times. The rearrangement joins TRBV19 to TRBJ2-7; TRBD2 matches 14 bases. CDR3 size: 19 residues. With V trimmed by 4 bases and J by 0 bases, 11 bases remained unmatched. Germline CDR1 is LNHDA and CDR2 is SQIVND (reference sequence). This CDR3 is CASSTAGTSGSGSSYEQYF. The CDR3 DNA follows: TGTGCCAGTAGTACTGCCGGGACTAGCGGGAGTGGCTCCTCCTACGAGCAGTACTTC. The whole variable domain, filled in from reference TRBV19 and TRBJ2-7, reads DGGITQSPKYLFRKEGQNVTLSCEQNLNHDAMYWYRQDPGQGLRLIYYSQIVNDFQKGDIAEGYSVSREKKESFPLTVTSAQKNPTAFYLCASSTAGTSGSGSSYEQYFGPGTRLTVT.

This clone was seen a single time. This chain uses TRBV19 with TRBJ1-4; D is unresolved. CDR1 is LNHDA and CDR2 is SQIVND in the germline V gene (reference sequence). This CDR3 is built from 15 residues. Trimming cost V 4 bases and J 0 bases, with 9 bases left between them. The DNA for the CDR3 is TGTGCCAGTAGTAGAGGTTCTGCAACTAATGAAAAACTGTTTTTT. Protein: CASSRGSATNEKLFF.

This chain connects TRBV7-3 to TRBJ1-3; a possible D gene is TRBD1 (5 bases). The CDR3 sequence is 16 residues long. Germline CDR1 is SGHTA and CDR2 is FQGTGA. V was clipped by 1 base and J by 4 bases, with 14 bases between them. The CDR3, as DNA: TGTGCCAGCAGCTTAAAGGGGACGGAGGGGGGAAACACCATATATTTT. This sequence encodes CASSLKGTEGGNTIYF.

This chain uses TRBV7-3 with TRBJ2-5; TRBD2 aligns across 13 bases. In germline, CDR1 is SGHTA, CDR2 FQGTGA. The CDR3 is 17 residues long. J lost 4 bases, V lost 5 bases, and 10 bases had no gene match. The CDR3 region has the DNA TGTGCCAGCAGCGTAGGGACTAGCGGGGCTAAAGGAGAGACCCAGTACTTC. Translating gives CASSVGTSGAKGETQYF.

The chain carries TRBV10-3 and TRBJ1-1, with D tentatively TRBD1 (6 bases). CDR3 length equals 17 residues. The germline V gene has CDR1 ENHRY and CDR2 SYGVKD. V shed 0 bases and J shed 0 bases, with 14 bases lying between them. CDR3: CAISESRRGGLNTEAFF. As DNA, the CDR3 is TGTGCCATCAGTGAGTCGCGGAGAGGGGGTCTGAACACTGAAGCTTTCTTT.

The chain links TRBV10-3 to TRBJ1-5; 7 bases align to TRBD1. V was pared by 4 bases and J by 6 bases, with 6 bases of the junction left unmatched. This CDR3 region has 14 residues. CDR1 is ENHRY and CDR2 is SYGVKD in the germline V gene. This CDR3 reads CAISVDRVGQPQHF. CDR3 nucleotides: TGTGCCATCAGTGTAGACAGGGTGGGTCAGCCCCAGCATTTT.